Described below is a single TCR beta chain sequence and its context. This CDR3 region has 14 residues. Germline CDR1 and CDR2: SGHRS and YFSETQ. The ends were cut back, 4 bases at V and 1 base at J, with 11 bases in the middle. The sample originates from a study of CD8 T cells in Susac syndrome. Reverse transcription of about 0.5 to 1 ug RNA used random hexamers. Each CDR3 protein is one row after TCRdb ran MiXCR on the immunoSEQ multiplex PCR reads. In the table there are more than 75,000 distinct CDR3 sequences, just under 95% of which are singletons. The TCR originated in a human donor in good health. The sequencing input was CD8+ T cells from PBMCs. This chain uses TRBV5-1 with TRBJ1-1, with D perhaps matching TRBD1 (6 bases). CDR3 nucleotide sequence: TGCGCCAGCAGCCCAGGGACAAAGAACACTGAAGCTTTCTTT. Protein sequence: CASSPGTKNTEAFF.